This TCR beta chain was sequenced during a study of early T cells in non-severe SARS-CoV-2 infection. Turning to the study itself: The input, bulk RNA from unsorted whole blood, was sequenced, and chains were unpaired. Findings of the study overall: Private and CD4 specificities were missed by VDJdb matching, which favored anti-spike CD8 responses.

Per the germline V gene, CDR1 is WSHSY and CDR2 is SAAADI. CDR3 size: 15 residues. V lost 0 bases to trimming and J lost 7 bases, with 13 bases between them. Only a few counts were recorded for this clonotype. The antigen is unknown. The TCR library protocol was used to attach unique molecular identifiers. These identifiers were attached to individual cDNA molecules. Each CDR3 protein is one row after TCRdb ran MiXCR on the 5' RACE reads. Of some 70,000 distinct CDR3 sequences in the sample, 10% to 15% were seen once. The V call is TRBV10-2, the J call TRBJ1-5, with a tentative D call TRBD1 (6 bases). Sequencing was carried out using whole blood. The sequence came from an adult who was a healthcare worker with PCR-confirmed SARS-CoV-2 infection or an uninfected control (not recorded which). The CDR3 is CASSESGGASQPQHF. In nucleotides, the CDR3 is TGCGCCAGCAGTGAGTCGGGGGGCGCATCCCAGCCCCAGCATTTT.